This T cell receptor beta chain was captured in a study of cytomegalovirus exposure and HLA in healthy donors. Study-wide points: The study recorded about 150 TCR beta chains that were cytomegalovirus-associated. Roughly uniform depth of sequencing across donors was assumed in presence/absence analyses. Per a later analysis, HLA-associated TCR beta chains showed more clonal expansion than other, equally common TCR beta chains.

Turning to this clone: Antigen specificity is unknown.

In the PCR, 60 Vbeta and 13 Jbeta primers were used. Original data processing: The authors later counted roughly 79 million unique TCR beta chains, 9 million to 12 million of them shared. Profiling relied on immunoSEQ multiplex PCR, and the TCRdb table lists in-frame clones only, not all of them. V, J and clone size reflect that table, while D and trimming were determined from the DNA. The repertoire consists of some 78,000 clones, with 80% occurring once and the leading ten covering roughly a quarter. Trimming at V came to 5 bases and at J to 5 bases, leaving 5 bases not matched to a gene. The germline CDR1 and CDR2 sequences are MDHEN and SYDVKM. The CDR3 runs to 13 residues.

Sequencing was done on a sample of PBMCs. The V and J genes are TRBV28 and TRBJ1-1; 7 bases agree with TRBD1. The TCR comes from a woman aged 50 to 65 in good health and CMV-seropositive. The CDR3 nucleotides are TGTGCCAGCAGTGACAGGGATCGGACTGAAGCTTTCTTT. Amino acids: CASSDRDRTEAFF. Complete variable domain (other parts from reference TRBV28 and TRBJ1-1): DVKVTQSSRYLVKRTGEKVFLECVQDMDHENMFWYRQDPGLGLRLIYFSYDVKMKEKGDIPEGYSVSREKKERFSLILESASTNQTSMYLCASSDRDRTEAFFGQGTRLTVV.